These T cell receptor beta chains were read from a single sample in a study of breast tumors, draining lymph nodes, adjacent tissues. TCRdb reprocessed the multiplex PCR reads with MiXCR, giving one entry per CDR3 protein. The table includes around 150,000 distinct CDR3 sequences, under 25% detected once. Sequencing was carried out using axillary lymph node tissue. Receptors originate from a female donor with breast cancer. Some clones in this sample may be carry-over from other donors' samples. CDR3s include the opening cysteine and the closing phenylalanine or tryptophan. Each record gives: J gene, D gene, V gene, clone size, CDR3 DNA, CDR3 protein. D genes are given only for firm matches. A clone size is listed for some rows: how often the clone was seen (once, few, many), or a class if it is expanded.

>TRBJ1-3|.|TRBV7-6|many
TGTGCCAGCAGCTTAGTCCCCGGGCAAACCGGAAACACCATATATTTT
CASSLVPGQTGNTIYF
>TRBJ2-3|.|TRBV7-6|many
TGTGCCAGCAGCCCCCTTCAAAGCTCAGATACGCAGTATTTT
CASSPLQSSDTQYF
>TRBJ1-6|.|TRBV5-5|many
TGTGCCAGCAGCTTGTTCAAGGATTTTGCTTCACCCCTCCACTTT
CASSLFKDFASPLHF
>TRBJ2-3|.|TRBV4-1|many
TGCGCCAGCAGCCGGGACTGGGGCACAGATACGCAGTATTTT
CASSRDWGTDTQYF
>TRBJ2-2|TRBD2|TRBV7-2|many
TGTGCCAGCAGCTTACACCCGGGACTAGCGACCACCGGGGAGCTGTTTTTT
CASSLHPGLATTGELFF
>TRBJ2-6|TRBD1|TRBV19|.
TGTGCCAGTAGTATACCAGGGACAGGTGGGGCCAACGTCCTGACTTTC
CASSIPGTGGANVLTF
>TRBJ2-1|TRBD2|TRBV20-1|many
TGCAGTGCTAGTAGGGCTAGCGGGAAATCGGTGAATGAGCAGTTCTTC
CSASRASGKSVNEQFF
>TRBJ2-7|TRBD1|TRBV11-2|.
TGTGCCAGCAGCTTAGCAGACAGGGGGCACTACGAGCAGTACTTC
CASSLADRGHYEQYF
>TRBJ1-1|.|TRBV9|.
TGTGCCAGCAGCGTAGTGGGGTTACCAGCTTTCTTT
CASSVVGLPAFF
>TRBJ2-1|.|TRBV19|many
TGTGCCAGTAGTTCATTAGGGGGGAGTTACAATGAGCAGTTCTTC
CASSSLGGSYNEQFF
>TRBJ2-1|TRBD2|TRBV10-1|many
TGCGCCAGCAGTGAGCTTTCTAGCGGAACCTACAATGAGCAGTTCTTC
CASSELSSGTYNEQFF
>TRBJ1-6|TRBD1|TRBV20-1|many
TGCAGTGCTGACCAGGGGGGACACCTCCACTTT
CSADQGGHLHF
>TRBJ2-1|.|TRBV3-1|few
TGTGCCAGCAGCCAAGGGGCCGGACTGGCCAATGAGCAGTTCTTC
CASSQGAGLANEQFF
>TRBJ2-1|.|TRBV4-2|many
TGTGCCAGCAGCCAAGATCACTACGAGCAGTTCTTC
CASSQDHYEQFF
>TRBJ2-3|TRBD2|TRBV19|few
TGTGCCAGTAGTATATCCCTAATAACGGGAGGGCTGGTGGATACGCAGTATTTT
CASSISLITGGLVDTQYF
>TRBJ1-4|.|TRBV6-1|many
TGTGCCAGCATAGGAGTAGCGGCTAATGAAAAACTGTTTTTT
CASIGVAANEKLFF
>TRBJ2-1|TRBD1|TRBV12-3/TRBV12-4|.
TGTGCCAGCAGGCCACAGGGGTTTGCTTACAATGAGCAGTTCTTC
CASRPQGFAYNEQFF
>TRBJ2-7|.|TRBV4-1|many
TGCGCCAGCAGCCAAGGAGCACAGGGTACCTACGAGCAGTACTTC
CASSQGAQGTYEQYF